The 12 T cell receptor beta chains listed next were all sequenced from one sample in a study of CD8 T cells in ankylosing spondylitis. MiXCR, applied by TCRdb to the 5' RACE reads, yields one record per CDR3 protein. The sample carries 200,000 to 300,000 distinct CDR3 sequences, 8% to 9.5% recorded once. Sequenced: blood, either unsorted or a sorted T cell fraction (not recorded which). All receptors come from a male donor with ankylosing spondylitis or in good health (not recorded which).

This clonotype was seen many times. In DNA form, the CDR3 reads TGTGCCAGCAGCCCACCGGCGGGGCCCTCCTACAATGAGCAGTTCTTC. Translated, it gives CASSPPAGPSYNEQFF. The chain links TRBV7-2 to TRBJ2-1, with D maybe TRBD2 (6 bases). The germline CDR1 and CDR2 sequences are SGHTA and FQGNSA. V gave up 5 bases and J gave up 0 bases, with 14 bases separating them. CDR3 length equals 16 residues.

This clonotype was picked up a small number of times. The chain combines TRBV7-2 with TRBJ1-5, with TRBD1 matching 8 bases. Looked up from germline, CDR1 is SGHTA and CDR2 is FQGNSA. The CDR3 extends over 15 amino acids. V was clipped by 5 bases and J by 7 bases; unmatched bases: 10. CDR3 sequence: CASSPSAGGRQPQHF. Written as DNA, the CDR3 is TGTGCCAGCAGCCCCTCGGCAGGGGGCAGACAGCCCCAGCATTTT.

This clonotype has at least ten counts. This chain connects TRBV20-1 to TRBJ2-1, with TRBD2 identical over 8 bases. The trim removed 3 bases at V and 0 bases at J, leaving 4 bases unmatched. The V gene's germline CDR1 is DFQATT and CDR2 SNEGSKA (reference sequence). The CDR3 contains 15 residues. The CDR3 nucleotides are TGCAGTGCTAGGCTAGCGGGCAGCTCCTACAATGAGCAGTTCTTC. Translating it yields CSARLAGSSYNEQFF.

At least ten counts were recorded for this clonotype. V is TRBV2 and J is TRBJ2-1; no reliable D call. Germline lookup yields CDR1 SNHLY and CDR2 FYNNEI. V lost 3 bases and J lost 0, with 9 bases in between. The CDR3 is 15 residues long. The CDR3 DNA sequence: TGTGCCAGCAGTGAGAAGTCTACCTCCTACAATGAGCAGTTCTTC. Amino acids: CASSEKSTSYNEQFF.

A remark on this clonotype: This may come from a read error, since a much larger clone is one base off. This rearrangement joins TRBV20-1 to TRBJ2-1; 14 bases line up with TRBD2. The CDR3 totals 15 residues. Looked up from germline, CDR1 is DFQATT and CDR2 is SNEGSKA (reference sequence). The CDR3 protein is CSARDWTSGRNEEFF. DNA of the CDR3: TGCAGTGCTAGAGATTGGACTAGCGGGAGGAATGAGGAGTTCTTC.

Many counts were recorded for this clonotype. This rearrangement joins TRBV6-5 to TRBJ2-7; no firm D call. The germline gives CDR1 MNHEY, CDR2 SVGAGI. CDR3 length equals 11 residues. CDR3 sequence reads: CASESNYEQYF. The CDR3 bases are TGTGCTTCGGAAAGCAACTACGAGCAGTACTTC.

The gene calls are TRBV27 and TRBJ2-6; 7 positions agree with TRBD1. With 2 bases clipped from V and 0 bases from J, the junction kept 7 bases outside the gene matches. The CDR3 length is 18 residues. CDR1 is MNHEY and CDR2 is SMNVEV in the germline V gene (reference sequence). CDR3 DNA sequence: TGTGCCAGCAGTTTAATGAGGGGGCTAAACTCTGGGGCCAACGTCCTGACTTTC. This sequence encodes CASSLMRGLNSGANVLTF.

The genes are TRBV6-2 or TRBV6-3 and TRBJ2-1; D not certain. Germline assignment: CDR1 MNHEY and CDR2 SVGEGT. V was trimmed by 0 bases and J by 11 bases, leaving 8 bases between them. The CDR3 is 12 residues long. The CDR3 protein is CASSYSRTQQFF. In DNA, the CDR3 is TGTGCCAGCAGTTACTCTCGGACCCAGCAGTTCTTC.

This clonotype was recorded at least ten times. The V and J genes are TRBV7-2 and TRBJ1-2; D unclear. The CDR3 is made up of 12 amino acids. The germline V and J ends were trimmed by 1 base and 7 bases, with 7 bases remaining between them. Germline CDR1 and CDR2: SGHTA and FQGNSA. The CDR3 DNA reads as TGTGCCAGCAGCTTAGACGTGGGTGGCTACACCTTC. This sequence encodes CASSLDVGGYTF.

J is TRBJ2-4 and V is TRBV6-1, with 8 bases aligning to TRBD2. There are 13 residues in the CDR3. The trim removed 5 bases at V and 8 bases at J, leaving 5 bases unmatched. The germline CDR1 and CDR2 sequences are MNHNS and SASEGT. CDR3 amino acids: CASSPGGDYIQYF. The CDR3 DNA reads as TGTGCCAGCAGTCCCGGGGGGGATTACATTCAGTACTTC.

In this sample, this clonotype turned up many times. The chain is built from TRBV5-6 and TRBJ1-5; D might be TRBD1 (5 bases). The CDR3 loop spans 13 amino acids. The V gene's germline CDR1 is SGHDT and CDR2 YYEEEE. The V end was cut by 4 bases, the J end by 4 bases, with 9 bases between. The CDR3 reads CASSPDRNQPQHF. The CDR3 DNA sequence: TGTGCCAGCAGCCCAGACAGAAATCAGCCCCAGCATTTT.

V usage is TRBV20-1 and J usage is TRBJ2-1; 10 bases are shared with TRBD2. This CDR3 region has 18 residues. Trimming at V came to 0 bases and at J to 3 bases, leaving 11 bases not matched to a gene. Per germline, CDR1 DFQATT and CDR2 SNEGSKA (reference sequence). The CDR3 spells CSAREAGLALGFYNEQFF. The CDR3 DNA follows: TGCAGTGCTAGAGAGGCGGGACTAGCGTTGGGATTCTACAATGAGCAGTTCTTC.